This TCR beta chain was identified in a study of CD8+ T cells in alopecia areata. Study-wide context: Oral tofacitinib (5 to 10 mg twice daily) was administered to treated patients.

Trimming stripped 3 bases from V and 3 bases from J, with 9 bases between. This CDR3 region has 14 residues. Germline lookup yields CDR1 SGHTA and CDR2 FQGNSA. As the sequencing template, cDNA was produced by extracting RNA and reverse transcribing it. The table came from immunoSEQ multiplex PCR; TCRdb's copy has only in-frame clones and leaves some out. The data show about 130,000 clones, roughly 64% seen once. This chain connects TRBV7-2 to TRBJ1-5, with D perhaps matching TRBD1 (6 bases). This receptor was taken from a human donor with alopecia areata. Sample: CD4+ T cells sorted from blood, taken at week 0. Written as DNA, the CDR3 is TGTGCCAGCAGCTTGAGGGGGATCAATCAGCCCCAGCATTTT. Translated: CASSLRGINQPQHF.